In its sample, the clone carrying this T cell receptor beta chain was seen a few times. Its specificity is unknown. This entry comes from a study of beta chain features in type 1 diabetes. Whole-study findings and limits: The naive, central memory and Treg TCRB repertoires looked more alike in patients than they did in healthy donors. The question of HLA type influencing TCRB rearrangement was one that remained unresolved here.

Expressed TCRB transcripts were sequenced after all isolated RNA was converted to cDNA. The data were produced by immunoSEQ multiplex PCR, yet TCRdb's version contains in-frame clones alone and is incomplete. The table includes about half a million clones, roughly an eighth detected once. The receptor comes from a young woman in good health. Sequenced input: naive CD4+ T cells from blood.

CDR3 sequence (DNA): TGTGCCAGCAGCTTAGTTCAGGCGCGCACAGATACGCAGTATTTT. This gives the protein CASSLVQARTDTQYF. The chain recombines TRBV7-8 with TRBJ2-3, with no clear D. Germline-derived CDR1 and CDR2 are SGHVS and FQNEAQ. Between the trimmed V and J ends, which lost 1 base and 1 base, there was a span of 9 bases. This CDR3 is 15 amino acids long.